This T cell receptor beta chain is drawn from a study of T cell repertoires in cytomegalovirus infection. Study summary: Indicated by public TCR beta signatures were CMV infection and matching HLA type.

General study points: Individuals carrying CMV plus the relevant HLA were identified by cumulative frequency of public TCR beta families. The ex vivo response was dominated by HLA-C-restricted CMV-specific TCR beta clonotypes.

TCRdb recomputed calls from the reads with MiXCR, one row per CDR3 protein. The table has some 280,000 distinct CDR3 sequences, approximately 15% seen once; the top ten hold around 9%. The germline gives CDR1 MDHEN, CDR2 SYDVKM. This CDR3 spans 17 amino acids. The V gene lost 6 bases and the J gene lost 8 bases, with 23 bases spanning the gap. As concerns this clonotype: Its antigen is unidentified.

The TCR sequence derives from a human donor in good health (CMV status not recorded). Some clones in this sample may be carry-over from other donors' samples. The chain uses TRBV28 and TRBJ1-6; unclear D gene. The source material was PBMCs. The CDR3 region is CASSSYPGGIQDSPLHF. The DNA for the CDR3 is TGTGCCAGCAGCTCCTACCCAGGAGGGATCCAGGATTCACCCCTCCACTTT.